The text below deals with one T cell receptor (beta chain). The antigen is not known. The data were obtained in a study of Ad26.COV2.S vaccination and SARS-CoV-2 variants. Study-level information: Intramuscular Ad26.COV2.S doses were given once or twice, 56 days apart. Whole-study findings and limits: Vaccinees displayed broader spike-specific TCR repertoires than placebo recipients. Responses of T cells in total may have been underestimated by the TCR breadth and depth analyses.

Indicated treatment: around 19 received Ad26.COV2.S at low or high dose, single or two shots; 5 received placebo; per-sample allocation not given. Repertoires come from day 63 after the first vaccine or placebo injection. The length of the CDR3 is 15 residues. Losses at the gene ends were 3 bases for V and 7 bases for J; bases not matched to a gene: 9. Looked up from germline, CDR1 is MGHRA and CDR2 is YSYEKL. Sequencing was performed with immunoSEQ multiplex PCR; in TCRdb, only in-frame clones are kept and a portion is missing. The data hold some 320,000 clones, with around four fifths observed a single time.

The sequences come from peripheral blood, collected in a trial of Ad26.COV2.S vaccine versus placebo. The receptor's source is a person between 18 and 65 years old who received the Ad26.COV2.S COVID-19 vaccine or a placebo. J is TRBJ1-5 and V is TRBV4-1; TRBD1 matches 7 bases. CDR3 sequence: CASSQATGVNQPQHF. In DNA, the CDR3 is TGCGCCAGCAGCCAGGCCACAGGGGTCAACCAGCCCCAGCATTTT.